Listed below are T cell receptor beta chains from one sample, sequenced in a study of blood T cell repertoires in COVID-19. TCRdb's copy holds only in-frame clones and misses some; the assay was immunoSEQ multiplex PCR. The sample lists approximately 82,000 clones, around 82% occurring once. The sample comprised peripheral blood. Source of these receptors: a woman aged 60-75 years with acute or convalescent COVID-19. Both conserved end residues are part of each CDR3. The D gene is left open where the match is weak. Clone size is stated in some rows and not others, as once, few, many or a class when expanded.

>NA|TRBJ1-1|NA|TRBV6-5
TGTGCCAGCAGTTACTCGACAGCGGGCGGGGGCACTGAAGCTTTCTTT
CASSYSTAGGGTEAFF
>NA|TRBJ1-2|NA|TRBV7-8
TGTGCCAGCAGCTTAGGTCGGCCGGAGAACTATGGCTACACCTTC
CASSLGRPENYGYTF
>NA|TRBJ2-1|NA|TRBV5-1
TGCGCCAGCAGCTTGGCCGGACAGCCGCCGAATGAGCAGTTCTTC
CASSLAGQPPNEQFF
>NA|TRBJ2-1|NA|TRBV6-5
TGTGCCAGCAGTTACGTCGGGACTGGTGAGCAGTTCTTC
CASSYVGTGEQFF
>TRBD1|TRBJ1-2|NA|TRBV5-1
TGCGCCAGCAGCTTACGGGACAGGGAAGGAGGCTACACCTTC
CASSLRDREGGYTF
>TRBD2|TRBJ2-1|NA|TRBV24-1
TGTGCCACCAGTGATTCCGGACTAGCGGGGGGTTTTGGGAATGAGCAGTTCTTC
CATSDSGLAGGFGNEQFF
>TRBD1|TRBJ1-1|NA|TRBV30
TGTGCCTGGAGGGGGACAGGGGCCACTGAAGCTTTCTTT
CAWRGTGATEAFF
>NA|TRBJ2-5|NA|TRBV5-1
TGCGCCAGCAGCTTATCGAGAGGGCAAGAGACCCAGTACTTC
CASSLSRGQETQYF
>TRBD2|TRBJ2-1|few|TRBV5-1
TGCGCCAGCAGCTTGCCCAAGTCGGGAGGCCTTGAGGGTGAGCAGTTCTTC
CASSLPKSGGLEGEQFF
>NA|TRBJ1-3|NA|TRBV4-1
TGCGCCAGCAGCCCCCAACAGACAGTCTCTGGAAACACCATATATTTT
CASSPQQTVSGNTIYF
>TRBD2|TRBJ2-1|once|TRBV14
TGTGCCAGCAGCCAAGAGGGACTAGCGGGGTACAATGAGCAGTTCTTC
CASSQEGLAGYNEQFF
>NA|TRBJ1-4|NA|TRBV7-2
TGTGCCAGCAGCTTCTCAGGGACTAATGAAAAACTGTTTTTT
CASSFSGTNEKLFF
>NA|TRBJ2-2|NA|TRBV10-3
TGTGCCATCAGTGAAATGTCCCGGGGATCGGGCACCGGGGAGCTGTTTTTT
CAISEMSRGSGTGELFF
>NA|TRBJ1-2|NA|TRBV13
TGTGCCAGCAGTTCGAGGTCCTCTGGGTATGGCTACACCTTC
CASSSRSSGYGYTF
>NA|TRBJ1-3|NA|TRBV20-1
TGCAGTGCTAGTGAGGGAGGGGACACCATATATTTT
CSASEGGDTIYF
>TRBD1|TRBJ1-1|once|TRBV3-1/TRBV3-2
TGTGCCAGCAGCCAAACCGGGACAGTCGGGACTGAAGCTTTCTTT
CASSQTGTVGTEAFF
>TRBD2|TRBJ2-2|NA|TRBV20-1
TGCAGTGCTAGTTCTAGCGGGGGAACCTCAAACACCGGGGAGCTGTTTTTT
CSASSSGGTSNTGELFF
>NA|TRBJ2-3|NA|TRBV5-1
TGCGCCAGCAGCCCCTTAGGGGTGTTACGGCCAGATACGCAGTATTTT
CASSPLGVLRPDTQYF
>TRBD1|TRBJ1-2|NA|TRBV3-1/TRBV3-2
TGTGCCAGCAGCTCGACAGGGGGCCTGGGTGGCTACACCTTC
CASSSTGGLGGYTF
>NA|TRBJ1-2|NA|TRBV29-1
TGCAGCGTGGAACAGGGTTCCCTCTATGGCTACACCTTC
CSVEQGSLYGYTF
>TRBD1|TRBJ2-2|NA|TRBV9
TGTGCCAGCAGCGGGGGACAGGGGATAACCGGGGAGCTGTTTTTT
CASSGGQGITGELFF
>TRBD1|TRBJ1-2|NA|TRBV5-6
TGTGCCAGCACCTTTGACAGGGGTTCGAACTATGGCTACACCTTC
CASTFDRGSNYGYTF
>TRBD2|TRBJ2-2|NA|TRBV2
TGTGCCAGCAGTGCTGACTTGCTAGCGGGAGGGCGCACCGGGGAGCTGTTTTTT
CASSADLLAGGRTGELFF
>NA|TRBJ1-1|NA|TRBV13
TGTGCCAGCAGCTTAGGGGGGAATAGCGCTGAAGCTTTCTTT
CASSLGGNSAEAFF
>NA|TRBJ1-1|NA|TRBV27
TGTGCCAGCAGTTTCGGGGGGCGATCTGAAGCTTTCTTT
CASSFGGRSEAFF
>TRBD2|TRBJ2-1|few|TRBV9
TGTGCCAGCAGCGTAGTGGGAGCGGGGGTTGCGGGCAATGAGCAGTTCTTC
CASSVVGAGVAGNEQFF
>NA|TRBJ1-1|NA|TRBV6-5
TGTGCCAGCGGTCGACACATGAACACTGAAGCTTTCTTT
CASGRHMNTEAFF
>TRBD1|TRBJ1-3|few|TRBV28
TGTGCCAGCAGTTCAGGGGGATCTGGAAACACCATATATTTT
CASSSGGSGNTIYF
>TRBD1|TRBJ2-2|few|TRBV7-9
TGTGCCAGCAGCCCGGATATGTGGGGACAGGGGATCACCGGGGAGCTGTTTTTT
CASSPDMWGQGITGELFF
>NA|TRBJ1-5|NA|TRBV10-3
TGTGCCATCAGTGAGCTAGGGGATCGACAGCCCCAGCATTTT
CAISELGDRQPQHF
>NA|TRBJ1-2|NA|TRBV4-2
TGTGCCAGCAGCCAAGAGTACGAGGGCTACTATGGCTACACCTTC
CASSQEYEGYYGYTF